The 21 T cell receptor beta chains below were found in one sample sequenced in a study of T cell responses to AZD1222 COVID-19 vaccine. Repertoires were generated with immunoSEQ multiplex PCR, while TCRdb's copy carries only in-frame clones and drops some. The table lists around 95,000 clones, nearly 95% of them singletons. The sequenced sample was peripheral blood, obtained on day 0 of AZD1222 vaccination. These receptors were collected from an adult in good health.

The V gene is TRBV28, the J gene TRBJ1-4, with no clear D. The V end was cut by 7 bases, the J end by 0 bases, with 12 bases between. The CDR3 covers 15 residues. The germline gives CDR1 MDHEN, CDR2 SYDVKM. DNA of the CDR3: TGTGCCAGCACCCTAGAAGCTGCAACTAATGAAAAACTGTTTTTT. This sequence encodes CASTLEAATNEKLFF.

The CDR3, as DNA: TGTGCCAGCGCCCAGCGGAGATACTACGAGCAGTACTTC. This translates into CASAQRRYYEQYF. V is TRBV12-3 or TRBV12-4 and J is TRBJ2-7, with a weak D call TRBD2 (5 bases). The CDR3 spans 13 residues. Trimming removed 8 bases at V and 3 bases at J, with 14 bases between.

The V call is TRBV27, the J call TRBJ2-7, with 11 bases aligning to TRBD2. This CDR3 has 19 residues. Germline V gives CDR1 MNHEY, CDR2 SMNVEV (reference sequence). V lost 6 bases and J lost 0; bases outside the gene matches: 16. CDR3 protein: CASRERQGPGLAASYEQYF. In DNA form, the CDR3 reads TGTGCCAGCAGGGAACGACAGGGACCGGGACTAGCGGCCTCCTACGAGCAGTACTTC.

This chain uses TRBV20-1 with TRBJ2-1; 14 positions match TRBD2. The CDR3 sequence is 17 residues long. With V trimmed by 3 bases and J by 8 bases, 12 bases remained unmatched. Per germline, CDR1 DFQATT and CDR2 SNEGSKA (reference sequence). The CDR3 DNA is TGCAGTGCTAGTTCTCCGGGACTAGCGGGAGTAAGTTATGAGCAGTTCTTC. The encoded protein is CSASSPGLAGVSYEQFF.

CDR3 region: CASSFSRRGKTGELFF. The DNA of the CDR3 is TGTGCCAGCAGCTTTTCCCGCAGGGGGAAGACCGGGGAGCTGTTTTTT. The chain combines TRBV13 with TRBJ2-2; TRBD1 matches at 7 bases. The V gene end was trimmed by 3 bases and the J gene end by 5 bases; junction bases not matched to a gene: 9. This CDR3 is 16 amino acids long. Germline loops: CDR1 PRHDT, CDR2 FYEKMQ (reference sequence).

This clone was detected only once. Here the CDR3 reads CASSQGLGRSSYNEQFF. The DNA for the CDR3 is TGTGCCAGCAGCCAAGGTCTGGGAAGGAGCTCCTACAATGAGCAGTTCTTC. This chain uses TRBV3-1 (or the pseudogene TRBV3-2) with TRBJ2-1, with D unclear. The CDR3 runs to 17 residues. In germline, CDR1 is LGHDT, CDR2 YNNKEL (reference sequence). V was trimmed by 1 base and J by 0 bases, leaving 13 bases between them.

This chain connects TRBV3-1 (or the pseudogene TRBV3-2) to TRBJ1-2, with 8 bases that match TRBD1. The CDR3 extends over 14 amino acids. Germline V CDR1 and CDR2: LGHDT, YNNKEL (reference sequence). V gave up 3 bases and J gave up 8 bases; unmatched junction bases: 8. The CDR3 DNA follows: TGTGCCAGCAGCCACGGCCGGACAGGGACCGGCTACACCTTC. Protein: CASSHGRTGTGYTF.

The CDR3 protein is CASSRRRLAGDWGREQYF. The CDR3 DNA reads TGCGCCAGCAGCCGACGAAGACTAGCGGGAGATTGGGGCCGCGAGCAGTACTTC. The chain joins TRBV5-1 to TRBJ2-7; 12 bases are a match to TRBD2. CDR1 and CDR2 from the germline V gene are SGHRS and YFSETQ. CDR3 length: 18 residues. V trimming: 4 bases; J trimming: 6 bases; junction bases outside the gene matches: 17.

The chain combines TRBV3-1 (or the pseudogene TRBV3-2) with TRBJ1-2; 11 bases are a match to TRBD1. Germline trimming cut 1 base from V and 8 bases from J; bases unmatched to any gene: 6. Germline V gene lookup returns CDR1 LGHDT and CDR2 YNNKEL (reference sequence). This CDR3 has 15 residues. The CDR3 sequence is CASSQAGQGARGYTF. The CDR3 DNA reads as TGTGCCAGCAGCCAAGCTGGACAGGGGGCGAGGGGCTACACCTTC.

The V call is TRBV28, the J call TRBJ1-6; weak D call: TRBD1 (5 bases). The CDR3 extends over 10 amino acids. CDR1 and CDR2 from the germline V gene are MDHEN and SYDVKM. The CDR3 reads CDGGNSPLHF. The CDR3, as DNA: TGTGATGGGGGGAATTCACCCCTCCACTTT.

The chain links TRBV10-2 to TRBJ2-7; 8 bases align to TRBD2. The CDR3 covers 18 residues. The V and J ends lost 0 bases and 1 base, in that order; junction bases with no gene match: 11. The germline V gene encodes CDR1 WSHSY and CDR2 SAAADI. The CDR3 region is CASSESGWERERSYEQYF. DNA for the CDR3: TGCGCCAGCAGTGAGTCAGGATGGGAGCGGGAGAGGTCCTACGAGCAGTACTTC.

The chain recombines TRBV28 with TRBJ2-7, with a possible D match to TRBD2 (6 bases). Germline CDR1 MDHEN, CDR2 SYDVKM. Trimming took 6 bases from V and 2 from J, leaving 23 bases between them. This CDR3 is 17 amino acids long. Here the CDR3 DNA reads TGTGCCAGCAGCGCAGCCCAGGGTGGATCGGGAGCCTACGAGCAGTACTTC. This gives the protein CASSAAQGGSGAYEQYF.

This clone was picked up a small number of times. Written as DNA, the CDR3 is TGTGCCATCAGTGTTTTAGGGACGAACACTGAAGCTTTCTTT. Protein sequence: CAISVLGTNTEAFF. The chain carries TRBV10-3 and TRBJ1-1, with D perhaps matching TRBD1 (5 bases). Trimming removed 4 bases at V and 1 base at J, with 10 bases between. Germline loops: CDR1 ENHRY, CDR2 SYGVKD. There are 14 residues in the CDR3.

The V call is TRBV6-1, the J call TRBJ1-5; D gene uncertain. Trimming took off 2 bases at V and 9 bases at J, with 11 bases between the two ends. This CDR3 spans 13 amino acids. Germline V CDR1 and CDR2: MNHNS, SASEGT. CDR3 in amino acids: CASSERAVGPQHF. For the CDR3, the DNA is TGTGCCAGCAGTGAAAGGGCCGTGGGGCCCCAGCATTTT.

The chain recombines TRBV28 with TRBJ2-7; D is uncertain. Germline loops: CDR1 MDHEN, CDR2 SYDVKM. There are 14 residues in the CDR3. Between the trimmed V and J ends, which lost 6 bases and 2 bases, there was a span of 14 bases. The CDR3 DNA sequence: TGTGCCAGCAGCCTAAGCTTAACACCCTACGAGCAGTACTTC. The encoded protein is CASSLSLTPYEQYF.

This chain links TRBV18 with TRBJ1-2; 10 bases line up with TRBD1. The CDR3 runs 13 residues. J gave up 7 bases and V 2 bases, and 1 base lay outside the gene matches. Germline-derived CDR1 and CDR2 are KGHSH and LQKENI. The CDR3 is CASSPDRGLGYTF. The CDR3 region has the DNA TGTGCCAGCTCACCAGACAGGGGGCTTGGCTACACCTTC.

Here the CDR3 DNA reads TGCAGCGTTGAGGACAGATCCTCCTACGAGCAGTACTTC. Protein sequence: CSVEDRSSYEQYF. This rearrangement joins TRBV29-1 to TRBJ2-7; tentatively, D is TRBD1 (6 bases). Germline CDR1 and CDR2: SQVTM and ANQGSEA. The CDR3 sequence is 13 residues long. V shed 3 bases and J shed 0 bases, with 9 bases lying between them.

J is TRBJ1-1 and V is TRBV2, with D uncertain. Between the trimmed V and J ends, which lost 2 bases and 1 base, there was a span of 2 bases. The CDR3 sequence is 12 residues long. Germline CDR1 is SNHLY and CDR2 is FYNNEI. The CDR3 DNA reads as TGTGCCAGCAGTGAATGGAACACTGAAGCTTTCTTT. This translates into CASSEWNTEAFF.

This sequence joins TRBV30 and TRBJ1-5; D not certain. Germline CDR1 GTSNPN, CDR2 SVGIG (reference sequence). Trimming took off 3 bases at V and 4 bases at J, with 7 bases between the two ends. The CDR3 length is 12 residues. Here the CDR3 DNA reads TGTGCCTGGAGGAAGCGGAATCAGCCCCAGCATTTT. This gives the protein CAWRKRNQPQHF.

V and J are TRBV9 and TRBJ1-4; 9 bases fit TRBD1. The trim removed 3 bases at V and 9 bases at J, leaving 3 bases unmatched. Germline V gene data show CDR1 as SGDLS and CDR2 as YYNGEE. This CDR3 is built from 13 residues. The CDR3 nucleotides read TGTGCCAGCAGCGAGGGGACAGGGCAAAAACTGTTTTTT. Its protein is CASSEGTGQKLFF.

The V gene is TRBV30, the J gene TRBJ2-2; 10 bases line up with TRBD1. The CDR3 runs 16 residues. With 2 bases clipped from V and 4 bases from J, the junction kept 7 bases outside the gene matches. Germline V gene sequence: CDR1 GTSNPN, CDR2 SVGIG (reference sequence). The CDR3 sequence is CAWSSPGQGSTGELFF. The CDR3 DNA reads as TGTGCCTGGAGTTCACCGGGACAGGGGTCCACCGGGGAGCTGTTTTTT.